This T cell receptor (beta chain) was obtained from a study of a mutant IDH1 vaccine in newly diagnosed glioma. Across the whole study: Vaccinations, eight in total, occurred in weeks 1, 3, 5, 7, 11, 15, 19, 23. Previous care, which was radiotherapy, temozolomide, or both, most often involved both.

The CDR3 loop spans 17 amino acids. Per the germline V gene, CDR1 is PRHDT and CDR2 is FYEKMQ (reference sequence). V was trimmed by 0 bases and J by 6 bases, leaving 18 bases between them. About this clone: Its specificity is unknown.

Regarding time point: week 5, during vaccination. Vaccinated patients received 300 ug of mutant IDH1 20-mer peptide per dose, with topical imiquimod. Clones were read by immunoSEQ multiplex PCR, and TCRdb kept only the in-frame ones, dropping some. The sample holds roughly 51,000 clones, approximately 82% seen once. The V gene is TRBV13, the J gene TRBJ1-5, with D tentatively TRBD1 (6 bases). The receptor comes from a man under 40 with glioma. The specimen was PBMCs, collected from a glioma patient whose treatment included an IDH1 peptide vaccine. CDR3 DNA sequence: TGTGCCAGCAGCTTAGGCCAGGGGTTCCCCGACAGTCAGCCCCAGCATTTT. Its protein is CASSLGQGFPDSQPQHF.